This T cell receptor beta chain appears in the sequencing data of a study of cytomegalovirus exposure and HLA in healthy donors. Germline V gene sequence: CDR1 LNHDA, CDR2 SQIVND (reference sequence). The V gene lost 2 bases and the J gene lost 2 bases, with 9 bases spanning the gap. The CDR3 has 14 amino acids. On this clone: Its antigen remains unknown.

Notes on the study in general: A later analysis associated about 18,000 TCR beta sequences with HLA alleles at a 0.05 false discovery rate. In a later analysis, compared with equally common non-associated chains, HLA-associated beta chains were more expanded. TCR beta chain V- and J-gene trimming was linked, in a later analysis, to a missense variant in DCLRE1C. Certain sequence variants were highly shared and formed a cluster, and this cluster was likely a sequencing artifact.

The PCR employed 60 Vbeta primers together with 13 Jbeta primers. Profiled with immunoSEQ multiplex PCR; TCRdb holds only in-frame clones, not every one. The sample shows about 220,000 clones, roughly 82% of them seen only once. The sequenced sample was PBMCs. V gene TRBV19 combines with J gene TRBJ1-1; D remains ambiguous. The receptor was isolated from a woman between 40 and 50 years old in good health and CMV-seropositive. CDR3 nucleotide sequence: TGTGCCAGTAGTATAAGGGAGGGCAACACTGAAGCTTTCTTT. Its protein product is CASSIREGNTEAFF.